The clone carrying this TCR beta chain is judged medium-sized (0.01 to 0.1%). What it recognizes is unknown. The sample originates from a study of liver allograft versus peripheral blood T cells. The wider study: What was compared were the T cell receptor repertoires in transplanted livers and those in the peripheral blood of recipients.

TCRdb re-called the reads with MiXCR, one entry per CDR3 protein. The sample contains several thousand distinct CDR3 sequences, 15% of which appear only once. General study points: Reported data describe T cell receptor repertoires within liver allografts as differing from those in peripheral blood.

V shed 4 bases and J shed 6 bases, with 15 bases lying between them. CDR1 and CDR2 from the germline V gene are KGHSH and LQKENI. The CDR3 has 14 residues. The chain uses TRBV18 and TRBJ1-2; perhaps TRBD1 as D (5 bases). This clonotype originated in a human patient who had a liver transplant. Some T cells could come from the graft donor. The CDR3 here is CASSRGVRDDGYTF. In nucleotides, the CDR3 is TGTGCCAGCTCACGGGGGGTAAGGGACGATGGCTACACCTTC.